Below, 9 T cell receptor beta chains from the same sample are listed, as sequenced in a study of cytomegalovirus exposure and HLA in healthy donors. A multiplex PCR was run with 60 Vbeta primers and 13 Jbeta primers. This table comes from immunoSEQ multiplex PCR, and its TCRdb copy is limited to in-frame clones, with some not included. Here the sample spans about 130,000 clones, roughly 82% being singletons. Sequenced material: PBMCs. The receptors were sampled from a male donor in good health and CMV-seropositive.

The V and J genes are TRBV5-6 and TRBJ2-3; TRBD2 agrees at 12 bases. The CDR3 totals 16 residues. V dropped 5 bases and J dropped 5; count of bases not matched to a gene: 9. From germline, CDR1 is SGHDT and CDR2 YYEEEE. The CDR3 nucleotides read TGTGCCAGCAGAACAGGACTAGCGGGATTGTTAGATACGCAGTATTTT. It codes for CASRTGLAGLLDTQYF.

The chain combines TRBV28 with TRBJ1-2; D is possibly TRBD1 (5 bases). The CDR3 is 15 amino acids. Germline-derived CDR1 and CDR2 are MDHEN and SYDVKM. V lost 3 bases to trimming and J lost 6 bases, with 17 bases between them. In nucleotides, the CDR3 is TGTGCCAGCAGTTTCCCGGGACTAGGTGGCCATGGCTACACCTTC. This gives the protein CASSFPGLGGHGYTF.

The CDR3: CASSPGPGLAEIYEQYF. In nucleotides, the CDR3 is TGTGCCAGCAGCCCCGGACCGGGACTAGCGGAGATCTACGAGCAGTACTTC. The J gene is TRBJ2-7, the V gene TRBV11-2, with 11 positions matching TRBD2. This CDR3 is built from 17 residues. CDR1 is SGHAT and CDR2 is FQNNGV in the germline V gene. J lost 3 bases, V lost 5 bases, and 12 bases had no gene match.

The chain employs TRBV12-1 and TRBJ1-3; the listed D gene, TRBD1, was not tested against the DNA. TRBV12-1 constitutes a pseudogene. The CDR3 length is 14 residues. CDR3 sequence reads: CASSLGTGGNTIYF. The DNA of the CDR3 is TGTGCCAGCAGCTTGGGGACAGGGGGAAACACCATATATTTT.

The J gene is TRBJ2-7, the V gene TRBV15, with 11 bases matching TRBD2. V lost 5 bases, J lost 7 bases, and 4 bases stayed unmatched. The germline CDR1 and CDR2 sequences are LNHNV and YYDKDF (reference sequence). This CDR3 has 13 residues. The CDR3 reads CATSASGRKEQYF. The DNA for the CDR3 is TGTGCCACCAGCGCTAGCGGGAGGAAGGAGCAGTACTTC. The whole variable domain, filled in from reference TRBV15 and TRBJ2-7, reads DAMVIQNPRYQVTQFGKPVTLSCSQTLNHNVMYWYQQKSSQAPKLLFHYYDKDFNNEADTPDNFQSRRPNTSFCFLDIRSPGLGDTAMYLCATSASGRKEQYFGPGTRLTVT.

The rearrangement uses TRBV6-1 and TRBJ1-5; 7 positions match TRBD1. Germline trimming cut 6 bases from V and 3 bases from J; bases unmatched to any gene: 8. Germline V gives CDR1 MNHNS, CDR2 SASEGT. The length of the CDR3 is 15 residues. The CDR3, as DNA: TGTGCCAGCAGAGGGACAGCAAACGCCAATCAGCCCCAGCATTTT. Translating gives CASRGTANANQPQHF.

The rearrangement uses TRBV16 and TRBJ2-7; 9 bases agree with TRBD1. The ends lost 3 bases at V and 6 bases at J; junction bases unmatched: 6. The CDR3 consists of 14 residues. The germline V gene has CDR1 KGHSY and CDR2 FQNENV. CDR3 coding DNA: TGTGCCAGCAGCCATTGGGACAGGGAGGGCGAGCAGTACTTC. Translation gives CASSHWDREGEQYF.

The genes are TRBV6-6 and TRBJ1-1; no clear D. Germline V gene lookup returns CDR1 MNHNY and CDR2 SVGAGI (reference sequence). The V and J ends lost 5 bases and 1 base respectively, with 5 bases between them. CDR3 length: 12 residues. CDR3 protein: CASSRKNTEAFF. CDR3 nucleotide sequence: TGTGCCAGCAGTCGTAAGAACACTGAAGCTTTCTTT.

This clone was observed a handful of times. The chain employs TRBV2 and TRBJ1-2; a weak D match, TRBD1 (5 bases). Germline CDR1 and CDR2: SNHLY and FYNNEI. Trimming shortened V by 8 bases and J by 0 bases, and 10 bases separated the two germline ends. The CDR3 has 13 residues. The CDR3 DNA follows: TGTGCCAGCTTCCCAGGGACTAACTATGGCTACACCTTC. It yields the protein CASFPGTNYGYTF.